This TCR beta chain derives from a study of identical twins. TCRdb re-called the 5' RACE reads with MiXCR, one entry per CDR3 protein. The sample carries around 670,000 distinct CDR3 sequences, around 6.1% recorded once. Points on this clonotype: Since a much larger clone is just one base distant, this may be a read error. The final CDR3 position lacks the conserved phenylalanine or tryptophan, pointing to a likely read error.

This CDR3 has 15 amino acids. Germline V gene sequence: CDR1 MNHEY, CDR2 SMNVEV (reference sequence). Trimming left V 3 bases short and J 5 bases short, with 17 bases between. Sequencing was carried out using naive T cells sorted from blood. This sequence joins TRBV27 and TRBJ2-7; D uncertain. The clonotype was recovered from a man younger than 30 in good health. The CDR3 sequence is CASSFLGSSRDEQYY. The CDR3, as DNA: TGTGCCAGCAGTTTCCTCGGGTCGTCAAGGGACGAGCAGTACTAC.